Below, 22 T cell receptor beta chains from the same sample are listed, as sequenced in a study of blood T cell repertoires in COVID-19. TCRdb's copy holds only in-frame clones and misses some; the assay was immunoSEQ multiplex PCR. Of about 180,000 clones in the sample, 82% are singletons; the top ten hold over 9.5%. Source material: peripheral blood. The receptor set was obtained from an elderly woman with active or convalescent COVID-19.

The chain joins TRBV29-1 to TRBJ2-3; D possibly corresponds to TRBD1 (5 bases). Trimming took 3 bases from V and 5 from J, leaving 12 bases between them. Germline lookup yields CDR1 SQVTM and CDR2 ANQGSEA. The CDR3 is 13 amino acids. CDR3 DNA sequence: TGCAGCGTTGAGAGGCAGGGTGAAGATACGCAGTATTTT. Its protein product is CSVERQGEDTQYF.

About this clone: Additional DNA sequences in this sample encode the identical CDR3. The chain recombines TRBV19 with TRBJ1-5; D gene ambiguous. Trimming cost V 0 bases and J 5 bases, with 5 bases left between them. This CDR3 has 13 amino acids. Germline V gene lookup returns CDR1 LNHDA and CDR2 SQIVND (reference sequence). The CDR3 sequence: CASSIDRDQPQHF. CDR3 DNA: TGTGCCAGTAGTATAGATAGAGATCAGCCCCAGCATTTT.

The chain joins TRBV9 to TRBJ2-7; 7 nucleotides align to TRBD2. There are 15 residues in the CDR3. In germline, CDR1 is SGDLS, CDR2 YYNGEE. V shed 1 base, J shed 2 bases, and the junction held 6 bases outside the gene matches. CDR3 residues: CASSVTPGGAYEQYF. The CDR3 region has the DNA TGTGCCAGCAGCGTAACCCCGGGAGGAGCCTACGAGCAGTACTTC.

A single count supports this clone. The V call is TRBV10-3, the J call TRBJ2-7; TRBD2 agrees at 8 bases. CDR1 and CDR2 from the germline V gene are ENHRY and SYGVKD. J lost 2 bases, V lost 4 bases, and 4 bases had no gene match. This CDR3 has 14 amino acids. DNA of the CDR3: TGTGCCATCAGTGTGGGGACTAGGGCCTACGAGCAGTACTTC. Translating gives CAISVGTRAYEQYF.

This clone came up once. As DNA, the CDR3 is TGTGCCACCAGTGACCCAGGGACACAGCAAGAGACCCAGTACTTC. Protein: CATSDPGTQQETQYF. The chain joins TRBV24-1 to TRBJ2-5; a weak D match, TRBD1 (6 bases). The CDR3 has 15 amino acids. V was cut by 4 bases and J by 2 bases, with 13 bases left in between. Germline lookup yields CDR1 KGHDR and CDR2 SFDVKD.

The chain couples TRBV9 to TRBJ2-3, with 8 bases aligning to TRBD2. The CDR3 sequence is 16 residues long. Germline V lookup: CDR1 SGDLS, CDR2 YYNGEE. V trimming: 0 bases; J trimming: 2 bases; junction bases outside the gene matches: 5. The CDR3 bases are TGTGCCAGCAGCGTAGTGGCGGGAGGAAACACAGATACGCAGTATTTT. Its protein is CASSVVAGGNTDTQYF.

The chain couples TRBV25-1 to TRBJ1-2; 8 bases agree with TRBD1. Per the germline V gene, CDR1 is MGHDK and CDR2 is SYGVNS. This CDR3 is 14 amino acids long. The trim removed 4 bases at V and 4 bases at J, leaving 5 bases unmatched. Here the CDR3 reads CASSAITGGYGYTF. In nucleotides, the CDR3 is TGTGCCAGCAGTGCTATTACAGGGGGCTATGGCTACACCTTC.

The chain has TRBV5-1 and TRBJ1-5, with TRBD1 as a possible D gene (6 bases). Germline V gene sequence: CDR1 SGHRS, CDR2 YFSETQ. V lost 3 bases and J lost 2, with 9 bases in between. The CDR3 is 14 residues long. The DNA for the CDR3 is TGCGCCAGCAGCTCGGACAGAGGCAATCAGCCCCAGCATTTT. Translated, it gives CASSSDRGNQPQHF.

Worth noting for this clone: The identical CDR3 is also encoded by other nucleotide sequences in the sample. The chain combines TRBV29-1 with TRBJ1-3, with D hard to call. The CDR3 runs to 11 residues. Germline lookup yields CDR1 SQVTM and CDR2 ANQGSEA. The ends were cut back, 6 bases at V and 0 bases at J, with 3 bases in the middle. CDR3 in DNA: TGCAGCGTATACTCTGGAAACACCATATATTTT. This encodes CSVYSGNTIYF.

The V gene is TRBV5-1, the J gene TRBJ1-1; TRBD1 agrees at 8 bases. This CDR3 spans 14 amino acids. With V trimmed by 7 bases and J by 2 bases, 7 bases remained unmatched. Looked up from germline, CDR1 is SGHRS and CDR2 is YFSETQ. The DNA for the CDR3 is TGCGCCAGCGGAGGACAGGGAGCAAACACTGAAGCTTTCTTT. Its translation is CASGGQGANTEAFF.

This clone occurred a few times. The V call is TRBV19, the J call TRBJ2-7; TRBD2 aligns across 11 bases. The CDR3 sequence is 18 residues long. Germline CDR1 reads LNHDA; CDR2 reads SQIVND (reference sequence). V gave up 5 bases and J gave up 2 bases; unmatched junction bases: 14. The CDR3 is CASSPHGRLAGTTYEQYF. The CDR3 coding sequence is TGTGCCAGTAGTCCGCACGGCAGACTAGCGGGAACTACCTACGAGCAGTACTTC.

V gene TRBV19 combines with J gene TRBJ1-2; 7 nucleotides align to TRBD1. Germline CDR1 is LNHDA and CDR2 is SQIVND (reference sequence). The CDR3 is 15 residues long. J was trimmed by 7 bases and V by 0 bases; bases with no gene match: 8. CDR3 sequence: CASSIDRQGVAGYTF. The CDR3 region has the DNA TGTGCCAGTAGTATAGATCGACAGGGAGTCGCTGGCTACACCTTC.

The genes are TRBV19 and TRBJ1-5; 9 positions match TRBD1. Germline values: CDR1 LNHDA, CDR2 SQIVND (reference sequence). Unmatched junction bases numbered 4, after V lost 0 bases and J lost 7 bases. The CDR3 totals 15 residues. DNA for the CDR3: TGTGCCAGTAGTATAGATGGACAGGGGTTGCAGCCCCAGCATTTT. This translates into CASSIDGQGLQPQHF.

CDR3 sequence reads: CSGRTNTEAFF. In DNA form, the CDR3 reads TGCAGCGGCCGGACTAACACTGAAGCTTTCTTT. V usage is TRBV29-1 and J usage is TRBJ1-1; D not certain. Trimming left V 7 bases short and J 2 bases short, with 8 bases between. Germline loops: CDR1 SQVTM, CDR2 ANQGSEA. This CDR3 has 11 amino acids.

The CDR3 protein is CATSDSLTGYEQYF. The CDR3, as DNA: TGTGCCACCAGTGATTCCCTGACAGGCTACGAGCAGTACTTC. This rearrangement joins TRBV24-1 to TRBJ2-7; maybe TRBD1 (6 bases). The CDR3 length is 14 residues. CDR1 is KGHDR, CDR2 SFDVKD, per germline. The germline V and J ends were trimmed by 2 bases and 3 bases, with 10 bases remaining between them.

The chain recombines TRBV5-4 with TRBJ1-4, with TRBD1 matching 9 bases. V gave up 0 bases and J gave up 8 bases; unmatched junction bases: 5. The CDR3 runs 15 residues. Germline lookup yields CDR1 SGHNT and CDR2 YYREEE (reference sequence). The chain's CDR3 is CASSLGGQGQEKLFF. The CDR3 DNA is TGTGCCAGCAGCTTGGGGGGACAGGGTCAGGAAAAACTGTTTTTT.

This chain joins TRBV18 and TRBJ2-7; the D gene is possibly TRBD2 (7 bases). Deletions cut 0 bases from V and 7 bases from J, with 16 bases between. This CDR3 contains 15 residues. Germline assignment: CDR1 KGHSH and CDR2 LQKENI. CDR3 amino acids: CASSPPGGRGGEQYF. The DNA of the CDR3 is TGTGCCAGCTCACCACCCGGGGGCAGGGGAGGGGAGCAGTACTTC.

Written as DNA, the CDR3 is TGTGCCAGCAGCTCCGACAGGGATTATGGCTACACCTTC. Its translation: CASSSDRDYGYTF. This chain connects TRBV7-9 to TRBJ1-2; 7 bases map to TRBD1. The CDR3 has 13 amino acids. Trimming removed 4 bases from V and 5 bases from J; junction bases left unmatched: 4. Germline V gene sequence: CDR1 SEHNR, CDR2 FQNEAQ (reference sequence).

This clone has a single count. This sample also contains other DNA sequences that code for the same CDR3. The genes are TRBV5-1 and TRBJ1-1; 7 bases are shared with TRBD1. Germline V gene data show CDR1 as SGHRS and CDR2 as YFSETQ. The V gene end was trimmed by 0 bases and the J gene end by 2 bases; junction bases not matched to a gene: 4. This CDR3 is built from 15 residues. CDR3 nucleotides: TGCGCCAGCAGCTTGGGAACAGGGGTAAACACTGAAGCTTTCTTT. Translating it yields CASSLGTGVNTEAFF.

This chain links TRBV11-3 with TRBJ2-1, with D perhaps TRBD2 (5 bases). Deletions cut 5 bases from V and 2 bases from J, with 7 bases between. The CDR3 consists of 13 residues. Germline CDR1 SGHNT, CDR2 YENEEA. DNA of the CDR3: TGTGCCAGCAGCCCCGGGACCTACAATGAGCAGTTCTTC. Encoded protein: CASSPGTYNEQFF.

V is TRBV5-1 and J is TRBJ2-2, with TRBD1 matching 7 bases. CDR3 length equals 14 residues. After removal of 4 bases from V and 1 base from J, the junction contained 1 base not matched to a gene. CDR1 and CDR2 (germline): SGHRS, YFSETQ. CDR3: CASSRTGNTGELFF. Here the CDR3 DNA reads TGCGCCAGCAGCAGGACAGGGAACACCGGGGAGCTGTTTTTT.

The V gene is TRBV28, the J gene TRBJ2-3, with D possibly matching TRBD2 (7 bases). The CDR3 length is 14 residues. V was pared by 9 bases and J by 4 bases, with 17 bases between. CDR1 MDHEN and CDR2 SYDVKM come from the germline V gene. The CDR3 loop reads CASQGREWADTQYF. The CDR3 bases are TGTGCCAGTCAGGGGCGGGAGTGGGCAGATACGCAGTATTTT.